Detailed here is one T cell receptor (beta chain). Its antigen is unidentified. The entry originates in a study of shared clonotypes between healthy human individuals. For the study at large: The donors, two women and a few men, were aged 18 to 49.

This CDR3 spans 15 amino acids. Germline V CDR1 and CDR2: SGHAT, FQNNGV. V dropped 2 bases and J dropped 5 bases, with 15 bases sitting between them. The repertoire was sequenced with immunoSEQ multiplex PCR; TCRdb's copy has only in-frame clones and lacks some. The sample lists approximately 2.5 million clones; 90% to 95% were seen once. The study's findings and limits: Relative to clonotypes present in all four donors, those not shared had lower generation probabilities.

The TCR originated in a man younger than 30 in good health. The chain has TRBV11-2 and TRBJ1-1, with D unresolved. The sample consisted of naive CD4+ T cells sorted from blood. The sample's subset: CD45RA+ positively selected. In nucleotides, the CDR3 is TGTGCCAGCAGCTTAACGGCCTCGACGGCAACTGAAGCTTTCTTT. Translation: CASSLTASTATEAFF.